This T cell receptor beta chain was found in a study of radiation and T cells in renal cell carcinoma. Regarding time point: baseline pretreatment blood. Treatment described: 15 Gy SBRT to primary tumor, nephrectomy 4 weeks later. Clear cell pathology was present in this patient's renal cell carcinoma. Details on this clone: No antigen is known for it. At the DNA level, this CDR3 is encoded by other sequences in the same sample as well.

General study points: In blood, top tumor clones expanded by 2 weeks, shrinking by 4.

Produced via immunoSEQ multiplex PCR; TCRdb's table is partial and in-frame only. The table has 100,000 or so clones, 80% to 90% seen once; the top ten hold less than 10%. This receptor was obtained from a middle-aged man with renal cell carcinoma. Sequencing used blood, obtained from a patient whose treatment included radiotherapy and nephrectomy.

The CDR3 region is CASSYRENTEAFF. As DNA, the CDR3 is TGTGCCAGTAGTTATAGGGAGAACACTGAAGCTTTCTTT. The J gene is TRBJ1-1, the V gene TRBV19; D remains ambiguous. Germline lookup yields CDR1 LNHDA and CDR2 SQIVND (reference sequence). The CDR3 spans 13 residues. V dropped 5 bases and J dropped 1 base, with 8 bases sitting between them.